These 5 T cell receptor beta chains originate from one sample sequenced in a study of cytomegalovirus exposure and HLA in healthy donors. The PCR was carried out with 60 Vbeta primers and 13 Jbeta primers. The method was immunoSEQ multiplex PCR; TCRdb's version includes in-frame clones alone and lacks a portion of them. Its table records some 55,000 clones. The sequenced material came from PBMCs. The source of these receptors is a man aged 18-30 years in good health and CMV-seropositive.

The rearrangement links TRBV19 to TRBJ1-3; 7 bases fit TRBD1. The length of the CDR3 is 13 residues. The germline CDR1 and CDR2 sequences are LNHDA and SQIVND (reference sequence). V dropped 6 bases and J dropped 2; count of bases not matched to a gene: 1. As DNA, the CDR3 is TGTGCCAGTAGAACAGGGGCTGGAAACACCATATATTTT. Translation: CASRTGAGNTIYF.

This chain uses TRBV6-1 with TRBJ2-3, with 9 bases fitting TRBD1. The CDR3 sequence is 15 residues long. Germline V CDR1 and CDR2: MNHNS, SASEGT. After removal of 3 bases from V and 6 bases from J, the junction contained 7 bases not matched to a gene. The CDR3 sequence is CASSEVTGGADTQYF. CDR3 in DNA: TGTGCCAGCAGTGAGGTGACAGGGGGGGCGGATACGCAGTATTTT.

This rearrangement joins TRBV6-6 to TRBJ1-1; possibly TRBD1 for D (6 bases). The CDR3 consists of 13 residues. Germline CDR1 is MNHNY and CDR2 is SVGAGI (reference sequence). Trimming took off 2 bases at V and 5 bases at J, with 9 bases between the two ends. The DNA of the CDR3 is TGTGCCAGCAGTTACCTTACAGGGACTGAAGCTTTCTTT. Translation: CASSYLTGTEAFF.

V is TRBV7-6 and J is TRBJ2-1, with a tentative D call TRBD2 (7 bases). V lost 1 base to trimming and J lost 5 bases, with 12 bases between them. The CDR3 sequence is 15 residues long. Germline values: CDR1 SGHVS, CDR2 FNYEAQ. The CDR3 DNA reads as TGTGCCAGCAGCTTAGGTATAGGGGGGGACAATGAGCAGTTCTTC. Translated: CASSLGIGGDNEQFF.

The V call is TRBV21-1, the J call TRBJ2-5; the table's D call of TRBD2 was not tested on the DNA. Judging by the DNA end, TRBJ2-7 fits better; the J call may be wrong. TRBV21-1 is a known pseudogene. This CDR3 contains 12 residues. The CDR3 nucleotides are TGTGCCAGCAGCAAAGCACCCTACGAGCAGTACTTC. It codes for CASSKAPYEQYF.